This TCR beta chain was captured in a study of blood T cell repertoires in COVID-19. Libraries were prepared by immunoSEQ multiplex PCR; TCRdb keeps only in-frame clonotypes and omits some of them. The data hold about 500,000 clones, with roughly nine tenths observed a single time. Germline CDR1 SGHNT, CDR2 YYREEE (reference sequence). This CDR3 has 14 residues. Trimming removed 0 bases from V and 1 base from J, with 7 bases in between. Participants had their cohort set by participant-reported clinical history. In Cohort 3, a recovered donor had either two negative PCRs, clearance, or symptom resolution.

This chain links TRBV5-4 with TRBJ1-1; D uncertain. The receptor comes from a young woman who had recovered from COVID-19. Sequencing was carried out using PBMCs or T cells enriched from blood (not recorded which). The CDR3: CASSLGLRNTEAFF. DNA of the CDR3: TGTGCCAGCAGCTTGGGACTGAGGAACACTGAAGCTTTCTTT.